This T cell receptor (beta chain) was sequenced in a study of blood T cell repertoires in COVID-19. Overall study: There were acute and convalescent COVID-19 samples, and they came from the United States, Italy and Spain.

Produced via immunoSEQ multiplex PCR; TCRdb's table is partial and in-frame only. The table shows around 140,000 clones, with roughly four fifths occurring only once. V lost 7 bases to trimming and J lost 1 base; unmatched junction nucleotides: 7. Germline CDR1 is SNHLY and CDR2 is FYNNEI. The CDR3 is 14 amino acids. This TCR came from a human donor in a cohort sampled during active COVID-19. The V and J genes are TRBV2 and TRBJ2-7; 7 positions match TRBD1. Sequences were obtained from peripheral blood. This CDR3 reads CASNEGALSYEQYF. In DNA form, the CDR3 reads TGTGCCAGCAACGAGGGGGCTTTGTCCTACGAGCAGTACTTC.